Following are 14 T cell receptor beta chains from one sample sequenced in a study of cytomegalovirus exposure and HLA in healthy donors. It was with 60 Vbeta and 13 Jbeta primers that the PCR ran. The table came from immunoSEQ multiplex PCR; TCRdb's copy has only in-frame clones and leaves some out. Here the sample spans roughly 160,000 clones, approximately 85% being singletons. Sequenced: PBMCs. The receptors here all came from a man aged 18 to 29 in good health and CMV-seropositive.

The J gene is TRBJ2-7, the V gene TRBV5-4; 9 nucleotides match TRBD2. The V segment lost 4 bases and the J segment 4 bases; nucleotides outside the gene matches: 9. Germline V lookup: CDR1 SGHNT, CDR2 YYREEE (reference sequence). CDR3 length: 15 amino acids. The CDR3 coding sequence is TGTGCCAGCAGCGCAGCGGGGGGCCTACGATACGAGCAGTACTTC. As protein: CASSAAGGLRYEQYF.

The gene calls are TRBV20-1 and TRBJ1-1; unclear D gene. Trimming cost V 5 bases and J 1 base, with 5 bases left between them. CDR1 and CDR2 from the germline V gene are DFQATT and SNEGSKA (reference sequence). This CDR3 is built from 11 residues. The CDR3 DNA reads TGCAGTGCTTGGAGGAACACTGAAGCTTTCTTT. Translated, it gives CSAWRNTEAFF.

The genes are TRBV5-1 and TRBJ2-3; 9 bases fit TRBD2. CDR1 SGHRS and CDR2 YFSETQ come from the germline V gene. V lost 0 bases and J lost 4; bases outside the gene matches: 6. The CDR3 contains 16 residues. The CDR3 sequence is CASSLGLAGIADTQYF. The CDR3 bases are TGCGCCAGCAGCTTGGGCCTAGCGGGGATCGCAGATACGCAGTATTTT.

This rearrangement joins TRBV14 to TRBJ2-7; possibly TRBD2 for D (6 bases). The V gene's germline CDR1 is SGHDN and CDR2 FVKESK. Deletions cut 2 bases from V and 6 bases from J, with 17 bases between. The CDR3 runs to 15 residues. The CDR3 region is CASSQYDGSLGEQYF. The CDR3 DNA is TGTGCCAGCAGCCAATACGACGGGAGCTTAGGCGAGCAGTACTTC.

This chain uses TRBV27 with TRBJ1-4; 9 bases agree with TRBD1. The CDR3 is made up of 14 amino acids. CDR1 MNHEY and CDR2 SMNVEV come from the germline V gene (reference sequence). V lost 6 bases, J lost 5 bases, and 4 bases stayed unmatched. CDR3: CASSTGTGNEKLFF. In nucleotides, the CDR3 is TGTGCCAGCAGCACCGGGACAGGGAATGAAAAACTGTTTTTT. The full variable domain, its missing parts supplied by reference TRBV27 and TRBJ1-4, is EAQVTQNPRYLITVTGKKLTVTCSQNMNHEYMSWYRQDPGLGLRQIYYSMNVEVTDKGDVPEGYKVSRKEKRNFPLILESPSPNQTSLYFCASSTGTGNEKLFFGSGTQLSVL.

The chain recombines TRBV18 with TRBJ1-1; D gene uncertain. Germline-derived CDR1 and CDR2 are KGHSH and LQKENI. The CDR3 sequence is 17 residues long. Trimming pared 3 bases from V and 0 bases from J, leaving 17 bases between. The CDR3 DNA reads as TGTGCCAGCTCACCCCTGAACGCGGGAGCTATGAACACTGAAGCTTTCTTT. This sequence encodes CASSPLNAGAMNTEAFF.

J is TRBJ1-1 and V is TRBV6-6; D is perhaps TRBD1 (5 bases). V lost 4 bases to trimming and J lost 2 bases, with 8 bases between them. CDR1 is MNHNY and CDR2 is SVGAGI in the germline V gene (reference sequence). CDR3 length: 13 residues. Written as DNA, the CDR3 is TGTGCCAGCAGTTGGGGCAGCAACACTGAAGCTTTCTTT. Its protein is CASSWGSNTEAFF.

V usage is TRBV6-7 and J usage is TRBJ2-7; 8 bases are shared with TRBD1. Being an ORF, TRBV6-7 has a function that is uncertain. The CDR3 is 15 residues long. J was trimmed by 2 bases and V by 5 bases; bases with no gene match: 8. The chain's CDR3 is CASSKRTGTPYEQYF. The CDR3 DNA sequence: TGTGCCAGCAGTAAAAGGACAGGGACCCCCTACGAGCAGTACTTC.

The CDR3 reads CASSVVSGGGGRKGEQYF. In DNA, the CDR3 is TGTGCCAGCAGCGTAGTCTCGGGGGGGGGCGGGCGAAAGGGCGAGCAGTACTTC. The chain has TRBV9 and TRBJ2-7, with 8 bases fitting TRBD2. The CDR3 is 18 amino acids. The germline gives CDR1 SGDLS, CDR2 YYNGEE. V lost 0 bases to trimming and J lost 6 bases; unmatched junction nucleotides: 17.

The chain combines TRBV6-5 with TRBJ2-3, with D possibly being TRBD1 (5 bases). The V gene's germline CDR1 is MNHEY and CDR2 SVGAGI. The CDR3 length is 15 residues. Trimming left V 2 bases short and J 2 bases short, with 11 bases between. CDR3 amino acids: CASSYDTGLTDTQYF. CDR3 DNA sequence: TGTGCCAGCAGTTACGATACAGGCCTCACAGATACGCAGTATTTT.

The CDR3 protein is CASSPTRNTGELFF. The CDR3 DNA reads as TGTGCCAGCAGTCCAACAAGGAACACCGGGGAGCTGTTTTTT. The gene calls are TRBV6-6 and TRBJ2-2; unclear D gene. The CDR3 contains 14 residues. Germline loops: CDR1 MNHNY, CDR2 SVGAGI (reference sequence). Between the trimmed V and J ends, which lost 5 bases and 1 base, there was a span of 8 bases.

This clone was detected only once. The chain employs TRBV5-4 and TRBJ2-1; 11 positions agree with TRBD2. With V trimmed by 4 bases and J by 3 bases, 3 bases remained unmatched. CDR1 is SGHNT and CDR2 is YYREEE in the germline V gene (reference sequence). The CDR3 is 15 residues long. The CDR3 DNA sequence: TGTGCCAGCAGCCCAACTAGCGGGGGCTACAATGAGCAGTTCTTC. Its translation is CASSPTSGGYNEQFF.

V and J are TRBV10-3 and TRBJ2-5, with D tentatively TRBD1 (5 bases). This CDR3 is built from 14 residues. CDR1 and CDR2 from the germline V gene are ENHRY and SYGVKD. V lost 0 bases to trimming and J lost 5 bases, with 10 bases between them. In DNA, the CDR3 is TGTGCCATCAGTGAGTCGGCAGGGTGGGAGACCCAGTACTTC. It translates to CAISESAGWETQYF.

This chain uses TRBV9 with TRBJ2-5; tentative D call: TRBD1 (5 bases). Germline V gene lookup returns CDR1 SGDLS and CDR2 YYNGEE. This CDR3 comprises 14 residues. V lost 4 bases to trimming and J lost 1 base, with 11 bases between them. CDR3 in amino acids: CASSTDQGQETQYF. The CDR3 DNA sequence: TGTGCCAGCAGCACCGACCAGGGCCAAGAGACCCAGTACTTC.